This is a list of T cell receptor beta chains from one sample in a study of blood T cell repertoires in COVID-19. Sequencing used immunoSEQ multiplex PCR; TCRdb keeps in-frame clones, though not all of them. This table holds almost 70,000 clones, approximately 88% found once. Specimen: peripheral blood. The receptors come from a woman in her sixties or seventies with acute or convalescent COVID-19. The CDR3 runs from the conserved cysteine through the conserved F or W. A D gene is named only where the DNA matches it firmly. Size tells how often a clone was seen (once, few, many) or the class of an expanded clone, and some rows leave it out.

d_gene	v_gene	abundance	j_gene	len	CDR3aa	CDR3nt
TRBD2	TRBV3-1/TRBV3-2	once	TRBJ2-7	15	CASSQGDSGRAGQYF	TGTGCCAGCAGCCAAGGAGATAGCGGGAGGGCCGGGCAGTACTTC
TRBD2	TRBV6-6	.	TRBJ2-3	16	CASSSLAGGPRDTQYF	TGTGCCAGCAGTTCGCTAGCGGGGGGGCCCAGAGATACGCAGTATTTT
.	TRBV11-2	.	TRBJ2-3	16	CASSPGVRPDTDTQYF	TGTGCCAGCAGCCCCGGGGTAAGACCTGACACAGATACGCAGTATTTT
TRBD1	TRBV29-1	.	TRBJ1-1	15	CSVEPGTGKGTEAFF	TGCAGCGTTGAACCCGGGACAGGGAAAGGCACTGAAGCTTTCTTT
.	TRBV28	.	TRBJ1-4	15	CASRQLGGAGEKLFF	TGTGCCAGCAGACAACTGGGGGGGGCCGGGGAAAAACTGTTTTTT
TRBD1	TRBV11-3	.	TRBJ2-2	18	CASSPRGRGTGTSGELFF	TGTGCCAGCAGCCCAAGGGGTCGGGGGACAGGGACGTCCGGGGAGCTGTTTTTT
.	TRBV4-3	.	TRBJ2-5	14	CASSQEASQETQYF	TGCGCCAGCAGCCAAGAAGCGAGCCAAGAGACCCAGTACTTC
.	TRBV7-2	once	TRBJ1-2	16	CASSLGTGVPNYGYTF	TGTGCCAGCAGCTTAGGTACAGGAGTCCCAAACTATGGCTACACCTTC
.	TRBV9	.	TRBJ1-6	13	CASNEGGGSPLHF	TGTGCCAGCAACGAGGGTGGCGGCTCACCCCTCCACTTT
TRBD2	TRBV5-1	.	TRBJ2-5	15	CASSPAGLQKETQYF	TGCGCCAGCAGCCCAGCGGGACTCCAGAAAGAGACCCAGTACTTC
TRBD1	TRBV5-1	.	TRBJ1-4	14	CASSFSGGNEKLFF	TGCGCCAGCAGCTTCTCAGGGGGTAATGAAAAACTGTTTTTT
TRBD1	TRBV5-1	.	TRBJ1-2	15	CASSSDWVTGLGYTF	TGCGCCAGCAGCTCCGATTGGGTGACAGGGCTTGGCTACACCTTC
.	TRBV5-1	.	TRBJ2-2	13	CASSVPREGELFF	TGCGCCAGCAGCGTCCCTAGGGAGGGGGAGCTGTTTTTT
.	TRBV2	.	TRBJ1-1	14	CASRITGILHEAFF	TGTGCCAGCAGGATAACGGGGATTCTCCATGAAGCTTTCTTT
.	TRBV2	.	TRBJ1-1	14	CASRDYRENTEAFF	TGTGCCAGCAGGGATTACAGGGAGAACACTGAAGCTTTCTTT